What follows describes a single TCR beta chain. The junction departs from germline at one end; a sequencing error may be responsible. The CDR3 has 19 amino acids. CDR1 is ENHRY, CDR2 SYGVKD, per germline. This sample stems from a study of blood T cells in healthy people across ages. Sample-barcoded 5' priming and a J-beta primer mix drove a second PCR of roughly 6 to 12 cycles. One entry per CDR3 protein, called by TCRdb with MiXCR from the 5' RACE reads. The sample lists more than 650,000 distinct CDR3 sequences, more than 25% occurring once. The same data also went into a second study, on T cells of mothers and their children.

The material sequenced was blood. The genes are TRBV10-3 and TRBJ2-3; 13 positions agree with TRBD2. The receptor's source is a boy between 10 and 17 years old in good health. This CDR3 reads CASSAGLAGENGDTDTQYF. In DNA form, the CDR3 reads TGTGCCAGCAGTGCCGGACTAGCGGGAGAAAATGGGGACACAGATACGCAGTATTTT.